The rows below give T cell receptor beta chains drawn from one sample of a study of Ad26.COV2.S vaccination and SARS-CoV-2 variants. The assay was immunoSEQ multiplex PCR, and TCRdb's table has in-frame clones only and misses some. The sample records hundreds of thousands of clones, around 87% being singletons. Specimen: peripheral blood, collected in a trial of Ad26.COV2.S vaccine versus placebo. These receptors were obtained from a person between 18 and 60 years old who received the Ad26.COV2.S COVID-19 vaccine or a placebo. The CDR3 runs from the conserved cysteine through the conserved F or W.

j_gene: TRBJ2-5
v_gene: TRBV6-6
CDR3aa: CASSYSTGGASETQYF

j_gene: TRBJ2-1
v_gene: TRBV25-1
CDR3aa: CASSEGELAAYNEQFF

j_gene: TRBJ1-1
v_gene: TRBV30
CDR3aa: CAWSIMNTEAFF

j_gene: TRBJ1-2
v_gene: TRBV11-2
CDR3aa: CASSLGGGGGYTF

j_gene: TRBJ2-7
v_gene: TRBV19
CDR3aa: CASSISQDYEQYF

j_gene: TRBJ2-1
v_gene: TRBV9
CDR3aa: CASSVAGAINNEQFF

j_gene: TRBJ1-1
v_gene: TRBV9
CDR3aa: CASSPTANTEAFF

j_gene: TRBJ2-6
v_gene: TRBV5-6
CDR3aa: CASSTRVGTAYSGANVLTF

j_gene: TRBJ1-2
v_gene: TRBV19
CDR3aa: CASEGGENYGYTF

j_gene: TRBJ2-3
v_gene: TRBV30
CDR3aa: CAWGQTRDRATDTQYF

j_gene: TRBJ2-3
v_gene: TRBV19
CDR3aa: CASSPSGATPLYF

j_gene: TRBJ1-1
v_gene: TRBV27
CDR3aa: CASSSPIRGLNTEAFF

j_gene: TRBJ1-3
v_gene: TRBV4-1
CDR3aa: CASSQGLIRQGWGNTIYF

j_gene: TRBJ1-1
v_gene: TRBV7-9
CDR3aa: CASSFTRGSTEAFF

j_gene: TRBJ2-5
v_gene: TRBV19
CDR3aa: CASSLSHGTGGGQETQYF

j_gene: TRBJ2-2
v_gene: TRBV15
CDR3aa: CATSRDLGRANTGELFF

j_gene: TRBJ2-7
v_gene: TRBV27
CDR3aa: CASSPGQGANEQYF

j_gene: TRBJ1-6
v_gene: TRBV11-2
CDR3aa: CASSLDRRGGSYNSPLHF

j_gene: TRBJ2-7
v_gene: TRBV20-1
CDR3aa: CSASWSSGGAEMYEQYF

j_gene: TRBJ2-6
v_gene: TRBV7-9
CDR3aa: CASSLLKGPISGANVLTF

j_gene: TRBJ2-1
v_gene: TRBV10-2
CDR3aa: CASIEDGGGAQFF

j_gene: TRBJ1-4
v_gene: TRBV6-5
CDR3aa: CASSYSVGATNEKLFF

j_gene: TRBJ2-7
v_gene: TRBV7-2
CDR3aa: CASSLADSYEQYF

j_gene: TRBJ2-7
v_gene: TRBV7-6
CDR3aa: CASSQLTSGGYSYEQYF

j_gene: TRBJ1-1
v_gene: TRBV29-1
CDR3aa: CSVPRGTEAFF

j_gene: TRBJ2-7
v_gene: TRBV4-3
CDR3aa: CASSQVVAGGFYEQYF

j_gene: TRBJ2-3
v_gene: TRBV4-2
CDR3aa: CASSTGDTQYF

j_gene: TRBJ2-7
v_gene: TRBV19
CDR3aa: CASSVRDNIYEQYF

j_gene: TRBJ2-5
v_gene: TRBV25-1
CDR3aa: CASSGTSGIPATQYF

j_gene: TRBJ2-5
v_gene: TRBV15
CDR3aa: CATSRDREVQYF

j_gene: TRBJ2-5
v_gene: TRBV19
CDR3aa: CASSTGDSRETQYF

j_gene: TRBJ1-2
v_gene: TRBV27
CDR3aa: CASRGPGYGYTF

j_gene: TRBJ1-1
v_gene: TRBV2
CDR3aa: CASTGRNRGAEAFF

j_gene: TRBJ2-7
v_gene: TRBV9
CDR3aa: CASSMTGNRNEQYF

j_gene: TRBJ1-2
v_gene: TRBV6-6
CDR3aa: CASRPGGDYGYTF

j_gene: TRBJ2-1
v_gene: TRBV7-3
CDR3aa: CASSLTSSGAPGEQFF

j_gene: TRBJ1-3
v_gene: TRBV7-2
CDR3aa: CASSLALGRYEGNTIYF

j_gene: TRBJ2-5
v_gene: TRBV3-1/TRBV3-2
CDR3aa: CASSHPGAGAQETQYF

j_gene: TRBJ2-7
v_gene: TRBV4-1
CDR3aa: CASSQPLKGGGRLSSEQYF

j_gene: TRBJ2-7
v_gene: TRBV19
CDR3aa: CASSTPPGGGPYEQYF

j_gene: TRBJ2-1
v_gene: TRBV14
CDR3aa: CASSQEGLTFYNEQFF

j_gene: TRBJ1-2
v_gene: TRBV4-1
CDR3aa: CASSQGGDPTF

j_gene: TRBJ2-3
v_gene: TRBV21-1
CDR3aa: CASSNMGADTQYF

j_gene: TRBJ1-2
v_gene: TRBV9
CDR3aa: CASSVVGGNPFNYGYTF

j_gene: TRBJ2-7
v_gene: TRBV5-1
CDR3aa: CASSPLGGGSYEQYF

j_gene: TRBJ1-6
v_gene: TRBV2
CDR3aa: CASCVTRDNSPLHF

j_gene: TRBJ1-6
v_gene: TRBV6-5
CDR3aa: CASSPGLRSPLHF

j_gene: TRBJ2-5
v_gene: TRBV7-9
CDR3aa: CASSLGLAGGNGETQYF

j_gene: TRBJ2-3
v_gene: TRBV11-2
CDR3aa: CASSLTGLGTDTQYF

j_gene: TRBJ2-1
v_gene: TRBV5-1
CDR3aa: CASSLDGGYNEQFF

j_gene: TRBJ1-1
v_gene: TRBV5-1
CDR3aa: CASSSGRANTEAFF